The 28 T cell receptor beta chains presented below share a single source sample, sequenced in a study of T cell responses to AZD1222 COVID-19 vaccine. TCRdb's table, derived via immunoSEQ multiplex PCR, lists solely in-frame clones and lacks some. The sample lists fewer than 300,000 clones, approximately 93% occurring once. The specimen was peripheral blood, collected on day 0 of AZD1222 vaccination. These receptors originate from an adult in good health.

This rearrangement joins TRBV5-1 to TRBJ2-1; the D is unclear. V dropped 0 bases and J dropped 0 bases, with 7 bases sitting between them. CDR3 length: 15 amino acids. Germline lookup yields CDR1 SGHRS and CDR2 YFSETQ. The CDR3, as DNA: TGCGCCAGCAGCTTGGCCAGCGTCTCCTACAATGAGCAGTTCTTC. It is translated as CASSLASVSYNEQFF.

This chain connects TRBV5-5 to TRBJ2-6, with D perhaps TRBD1 (6 bases). The CDR3 totals 18 residues. Per germline, CDR1 SGHKS and CDR2 YYEKEE (reference sequence). The germline V and J ends were trimmed by 5 bases and 0 bases, with 18 bases remaining between them. CDR3 DNA: TGTGCCAGCAGGATTACAGGGAACTCAGACTCTGGGGCCAACGTCCTGACTTTC. Translated, it gives CASRITGNSDSGANVLTF. The variable domain in full, with the rest retrieved from reference TRBV5-5 and TRBJ2-6, is DAGVTQSPTHLIKTRGQQVTLRCSPISGHKSVSWYQQVLGQGPQFIFQYYEKEERGRGNFPDRFSARQFPNYSSELNVNALLLGDSALYLCASRITGNSDSGANVLTFGAGSRLTVL.

The V and J genes are TRBV4-1 and TRBJ2-3; D is tentatively TRBD1 or TRBD2 (5 bases each). The CDR3 sequence is 16 residues long. The V end lost 4 bases, the J end lost 2 bases, and 16 bases lay between the germline ends. Germline CDR1 is MGHRA and CDR2 is YSYEKL. Here the CDR3 reads CASSPAPGRTTDTQYF. Written as DNA, the CDR3 is TGCGCCAGCAGCCCAGCACCGGGGCGAACCACAGATACGCAGTATTTT.

The rearrangement links TRBV5-1 to TRBJ1-1, with D possibly being TRBD1 (6 bases). Germline CDR1 and CDR2: SGHRS and YFSETQ. This CDR3 comprises 15 residues. Deletions cut 0 bases from V and 1 base from J, with 10 bases between. The CDR3 protein is CASSLDQGTNTEAFF. In DNA, the CDR3 is TGCGCCAGCAGCTTGGATCAGGGGACGAACACTGAAGCTTTCTTT. Supplemented by reference TRBV5-1 and TRBJ1-1, the full variable domain reads KAGVTQTPRYLIKTRGQQVTLSCSPISGHRSVSWYQQTPGQGLQFLFEYFSETQRNKGNFPGRFSGRQFSNSRSEMNVSTLELGDSALYLCASSLDQGTNTEAFFGQGTRLTVV.

DNA for the CDR3: TGCGCCAGCAGACCCAGGGAGGTCGGCGAGCAGTACTTC. Its translation is CASRPREVGEQYF. V usage is TRBV5-1 and J usage is TRBJ2-7; tentatively, D is TRBD2 (6 bases). Per germline, CDR1 SGHRS and CDR2 YFSETQ. The CDR3 loop spans 13 amino acids. V gave up 5 bases and J gave up 6 bases, with 15 bases separating them.

The V call is TRBV7-2, the J call TRBJ2-7; possible D gene TRBD1, 6 bases. V was pared by 1 base and J by 4 bases, with 11 bases between. The CDR3 has 14 amino acids. CDR1 is SGHTA, CDR2 FQGNSA, per germline. The CDR3 is CASSLVLQGYEQYF. The CDR3 DNA is TGTGCCAGCAGCTTAGTTCTGCAGGGGTACGAGCAGTACTTC.

This clone was observed a handful of times. The chain carries TRBV7-6 and TRBJ1-5, with a possible D match to TRBD1 (5 bases). Germline CDR1 SGHVS, CDR2 FNYEAQ. The V end lost 1 base, the J end lost 1 base, and 8 bases lay between the germline ends. The CDR3 spans 15 residues. CDR3 in amino acids: CASSLGQGSNQPQHF. DNA of the CDR3: TGTGCCAGCAGCTTAGGGCAGGGAAGCAATCAGCCCCAGCATTTT.

The chain combines TRBV28 with TRBJ1-6; possible D gene TRBD1, 5 bases. Germline V gene data show CDR1 as MDHEN and CDR2 as SYDVKM. CDR3 length equals 18 residues. V lost 6 bases to trimming and J lost 4 bases, with 22 bases between them. In DNA form, the CDR3 reads TGTGCCAGCAGCTCCCCTGACACTCGGGGGGATTATAATTCACCCCTCCACTTT. Translated, it gives CASSSPDTRGDYNSPLHF.

The V and J genes are TRBV9 and TRBJ2-7; 8 nucleotides agree with TRBD2. From germline, CDR1 is SGDLS and CDR2 YYNGEE. The CDR3 spans 15 residues. V was clipped by 0 bases and J by 7 bases; unmatched bases: 9. The DNA for the CDR3 is TGTGCCAGCAGCGTAGCGGAGCGGGAGTCAGGAGAGCAGTACTTC. This translates into CASSVAERESGEQYF. Full variable domain (remainder filled in from reference TRBV9 and TRBJ2-7): DSGVTQTPKHLITATGQRVTLRCSPRSGDLSVYWYQQSLDQGLQFLIQYYNGEERAKGNILERFSAQQFPDLHSELNLSSLELGDSALYFCASSVAERESGEQYFGPGTRLTVT.

The count of this clone is one. The genes are TRBV7-9 and TRBJ2-1, with D perhaps TRBD2 (5 bases). There are 17 residues in the CDR3. The V end lost 4 bases, the J end lost 0 bases, and 16 bases lay between the germline ends. Per germline, CDR1 SEHNR and CDR2 FQNEAQ (reference sequence). The CDR3 loop reads CASSSDVERPSYNEQFF. The CDR3 DNA reads as TGTGCCAGCAGCTCTGATGTGGAGCGGCCCTCCTACAATGAGCAGTTCTTC.

V and J are TRBV24-1 and TRBJ1-2; D is unresolved. Trimming stripped 1 base from V and 4 bases from J, with 6 bases between. CDR3 length: 13 amino acids. Germline lookup yields CDR1 KGHDR and CDR2 SFDVKD. The DNA for the CDR3 is TGTGCCACCAGTGATTTACCCTTCTATGGCTACACCTTC. As protein: CATSDLPFYGYTF.

The J gene is TRBJ2-7, the V gene TRBV5-5; 7 nucleotides line up with TRBD2. The V and J ends lost 1 base and 0 bases, in that order; junction bases with no gene match: 7. CDR3 length equals 16 residues. CDR1 and CDR2 (germline): SGHKS, YYEKEE (reference sequence). CDR3 bases: TGTGCCAGCAGCTTGAGTCTGACTAGCTCCTCCTACGAGCAGTACTTC. It is translated as CASSLSLTSSSYEQYF.

V gene TRBV13 combines with J gene TRBJ1-1; D is unresolved. Germline V CDR1 and CDR2: PRHDT, FYEKMQ (reference sequence). The ends were cut back, 3 bases at V and 1 base at J, with 6 bases in the middle. The CDR3 has 13 residues. Written as DNA, the CDR3 is TGTGCCAGCAGCTTTACACCGAACACTGAAGCTTTCTTT. Its translation: CASSFTPNTEAFF.

This chain joins TRBV7-2 and TRBJ2-2; D is uncertain. CDR3 length: 15 residues. The V and J ends lost 4 bases and 0 bases respectively, with 9 bases between them. CDR1 and CDR2 from the germline V gene are SGHTA and FQGNSA. The CDR3 reads CASSSRAANTGELFF. The DNA of the CDR3 is TGTGCCAGCAGCTCACGGGCGGCGAACACCGGGGAGCTGTTTTTT.

J is TRBJ1-1 and V is TRBV4-1, with D possibly being TRBD1 (6 bases). The germline gives CDR1 MGHRA, CDR2 YSYEKL. V was trimmed by 2 bases and J by 6 bases, leaving 13 bases between them. The CDR3 is 14 residues long. The CDR3 here is CASSQKGGGSEAFF. Here the CDR3 DNA reads TGCGCCAGCAGCCAAAAAGGGGGGGGCTCTGAAGCTTTCTTT.

The chain couples TRBV2 to TRBJ2-3; possibly TRBD1 or TRBD2 for D (5 bases each). Deletions cut 2 bases from V and 1 base from J, with 16 bases between. Germline values: CDR1 SNHLY, CDR2 FYNNEI. CDR3 length: 17 amino acids. CDR3 protein: CASSERGRGRGTDTQYF. The CDR3 region has the DNA TGTGCCAGCAGTGAACGCGGAAGGGGACGGGGCACAGATACGCAGTATTTT.

The chain employs TRBV19 and TRBJ2-7; the D gene is possibly TRBD2 (6 bases). The germline CDR1 and CDR2 sequences are LNHDA and SQIVND (reference sequence). This CDR3 has 16 residues. V shed 2 bases and J shed 4 bases, with 18 bases lying between them. CDR3: CASSITTARGSYEQYF. CDR3 sequence (DNA): TGTGCCAGTAGTATAACCACGGCGCGGGGAAGTTACGAGCAGTACTTC.

The chain has TRBV28 and TRBJ1-5, with TRBD1 matching over 7 bases. CDR3 length equals 15 residues. The V and J ends lost 4 bases and 5 bases, in that order; junction bases with no gene match: 8. Germline CDR1 and CDR2: MDHEN and SYDVKM. In nucleotides, the CDR3 is TGTGCCAGCAGTTCGACAGGGAAAGGTGATCAGCCCCAGCATTTT. This codes for CASSSTGKGDQPQHF.

The J gene is TRBJ2-1, the V gene TRBV2; the D gene is possibly TRBD1 (5 bases). Deletions cut 3 bases from V and 4 bases from J, with 7 bases between. The CDR3 consists of 13 residues. The germline V gene encodes CDR1 SNHLY and CDR2 FYNNEI. In DNA, the CDR3 is TGTGCCAGCAGTGAGGGGCTTTACAATGAGCAGTTCTTC. This codes for CASSEGLYNEQFF.

This chain uses TRBV2 with TRBJ1-1, with D hard to call. The germline V gene encodes CDR1 SNHLY and CDR2 FYNNEI. This CDR3 is built from 13 residues. Trimming removed 3 bases at V and 8 bases at J, with 13 bases between. CDR3 loop: CASSELPQREAFF. In nucleotides, the CDR3 is TGTGCCAGCAGTGAGTTACCCCAGAGGGAAGCTTTCTTT.

The chain employs TRBV2 and TRBJ2-7; the match to TRBD2 covers 11 bases. J was trimmed by 4 bases and V by 6 bases; bases with no gene match: 11. This CDR3 comprises 16 residues. Germline V CDR1 and CDR2: SNHLY, FYNNEI. The chain's CDR3 is CASRGLRGLAVYEQYF. CDR3 coding DNA: TGTGCCAGCAGGGGATTGAGGGGACTAGCGGTTTACGAGCAGTACTTC.

The chain uses TRBV3-1 (or the pseudogene TRBV3-2) and TRBJ1-1, with a possible D match to TRBD1 (6 bases). Germline V gene sequence: CDR1 LGHDT, CDR2 YNNKEL (reference sequence). The V and J ends lost 8 bases and 4 bases respectively, with 11 bases between them. The CDR3 covers 12 residues. CDR3: CASRGGGTEAFF. DNA of the CDR3: TGTGCCAGCCGGGGAGGGGGCACTGAAGCTTTCTTT.

Only a few counts were recorded for this clone. This chain connects TRBV28 to TRBJ1-6; TRBD1 might be the D (6 bases). The germline V and J ends were trimmed by 4 bases and 1 base, with 14 bases remaining between them. The length of the CDR3 is 17 residues. CDR1 and CDR2 from the germline V gene are MDHEN and SYDVKM. The chain's CDR3 is CASSSSQGNSYNSPLHF. The CDR3 DNA sequence: TGTGCCAGCAGTTCTTCACAGGGAAATTCCTATAATTCACCCCTCCACTTT.

A single count supports this clone. The chain recombines TRBV18 with TRBJ2-3, with D perhaps TRBD1 (5 bases). Germline loops: CDR1 KGHSH, CDR2 LQKENI. V was pared by 6 bases and J by 3 bases, with 19 bases between. This CDR3 comprises 16 residues. The CDR3 loop is CASSPGPSGATDTQYF. The CDR3 nucleotides are TGTGCCAGCTCTCCCGGGCCCTCTGGGGCAACAGATACGCAGTATTTT.

CDR3 bases: TGTGCCAGTAGTATACCGGGACAGGCGGTGCAGTACTTC. Amino acid sequence: CASSIPGQAVQYF. V gene TRBV19 combines with J gene TRBJ2-7, with 8 bases aligning to TRBD1. CDR1 is LNHDA and CDR2 is SQIVND in the germline V gene (reference sequence). The CDR3 runs to 13 residues. Germline trimming cut 2 bases from V and 9 bases from J; bases unmatched to any gene: 6. The complete variable domain, with remaining parts taken from reference TRBV19 and TRBJ2-7, reads DGGITQSPKYLFRKEGQNVTLSCEQNLNHDAMYWYRQDPGQGLRLIYYSQIVNDFQKGDIAEGYSVSREKKESFPLTVTSAQKNPTAFYLCASSIPGQAVQYFGPGTRLTVT.

V usage is TRBV10-3 and J usage is TRBJ2-2, with 7 bases lining up with TRBD1. The CDR3 is made up of 16 amino acids. Per germline, CDR1 ENHRY and CDR2 SYGVKD. The ends lost 10 bases at V and 4 bases at J; junction bases unmatched: 15. The CDR3 DNA is TGTGCCACCCTAAAAACGCAGGCAGGGGGCACCGGGGAGCTGTTTTTT. This encodes CATLKTQAGGTGELFF.

The rearrangement uses TRBV2 and TRBJ1-1; D call uncertain. Germline V lookup: CDR1 SNHLY, CDR2 FYNNEI. V gave up 5 bases and J gave up 0 bases, with 7 bases separating them. This CDR3 has 13 residues. CDR3 sequence (DNA): TGTGCCAGCAGTAGAGTCCTGAACACTGAAGCTTTCTTT. This sequence encodes CASSRVLNTEAFF.

This rearrangement joins TRBV5-1 to TRBJ1-2, with D tentatively TRBD1 (6 bases). The CDR3 spans 14 residues. V was trimmed by 0 bases and J by 5 bases, leaving 11 bases between them. Germline assignment: CDR1 SGHRS and CDR2 YFSETQ. CDR3 coding DNA: TGCGCCAGCAGCTTGGTACAGGGAGAATATGGCTACACCTTC. Residues: CASSLVQGEYGYTF. Variable domain in full (rest from reference TRBV5-1 and TRBJ1-2): KAGVTQTPRYLIKTRGQQVTLSCSPISGHRSVSWYQQTPGQGLQFLFEYFSETQRNKGNFPGRFSGRQFSNSRSEMNVSTLELGDSALYLCASSLVQGEYGYTFGSGTRLTVV.